This is a list of T cell receptor beta chains from one sample in a study of shared clonotypes between healthy human individuals. Here immunoSEQ multiplex PCR was the method, and the copy in TCRdb shows in-frame clones only, minus some. In the table there are millions of clones, around nine tenths of which are singletons. Sample: naive CD4+ T cells sorted from blood. The receptors come from a man younger than 35 in good health. Each CDR3 is given with its conserved first and last residue. A D gene is named only where the DNA matches it firmly. The size of a clone is reported for some rows only, either as once, few or many, or as a class for expanded clones.

TRBD1,NA,TRBJ2-5,TRBV28,TGTGCCAGCAGTTCCATCATGACAGGGCCCCAAGAGACCCAGTACTTC,CASSSIMTGPQETQYF
TRBD1,NA,TRBJ2-7,TRBV6-4,TGTGCCAGCAGTGCAGACAGGGGGTCCTACGAGCAGTACTTC,CASSADRGSYEQYF
NA,few,TRBJ1-3,TRBV18,TGTGCCAGCTCATCCCAGGGGTCTGGAAACACCATATATTTT,CASSSQGSGNTIYF
NA,NA,TRBJ2-1,TRBV7-3,TGTGCCAGCAGCTTTCAGGGAACTCACGAGCAGTTCTTC,CASSFQGTHEQFF
NA,NA,TRBJ2-1,TRBV9,TGTGCCAGCAGTCCCCAGGGGCCCAATCAGCAGTTCTTC,CASSPQGPNQQFF
NA,NA,TRBJ1-6,TRBV30,TGTGCCTGGAGTCCGAGGCTGAGTTTGGGCTCACCCCTCCACTTT,CAWSPRLSLGSPLHF
TRBD2,once,TRBJ2-1,TRBV4-1,TGCGCCAGCAGCTCCCCGACTAGCGGGACCCACAATGAGCAGTTCTTC,CASSSPTSGTHNEQFF
NA,few,TRBJ1-1,TRBV14,TGTGCCAGCGCCGATCGGGCACGCACTGAAGCTTTCTTT,CASADRARTEAFF
TRBD1,NA,TRBJ2-1,TRBV19,TGTGCCAGTAGTGATAGGGGGCAGGGCAACTACAATGAGCAGTTCTTC,CASSDRGQGNYNEQFF
NA,NA,TRBJ2-3,TRBV7-9,TGTGCCAGCAGCATAGAGGGGATTTCAGATACGCAGTATTTT,CASSIEGISDTQYF
TRBD1,once,TRBJ1-1,TRBV2,TGTGCCAGCAGGGAGACAGGGGGCACTAACACTGAAGCTTTCTTT,CASRETGGTNTEAFF
TRBD2,NA,TRBJ2-1,TRBV28,TGTGCCAGCAGTTTAACTAGCGGGTACTACAATGAGCAGTTCTTC,CASSLTSGYYNEQFF
NA,NA,TRBJ2-2,TRBV12-5,TGTGCTAGTGGTTTCTGGGACGGCACCGGGGAGCTGTTTTTT,CASGFWDGTGELFF
NA,NA,TRBJ2-3,TRBV5-4,TGTGCCAGCAGCTTGGTTTCTAAGGGGGAGTATTTT,CASSLVSKGEYF
NA,once,TRBJ2-7,TRBV5-1,TGCGCCAGCAGCTTAGATATGACAGCCTACACCTACGAGCAGTACTTC,CASSLDMTAYTYEQYF
NA,once,TRBJ2-5,TRBV6-6,TGTGCCAGCAGTCGCTCCGGGGCCACGGAGACCCAGTACTTC,CASSRSGATETQYF
TRBD1,NA,TRBJ1-5,TRBV30,TGTGCCTGGACTGGACAGGGAGGCTATCAGCCCCAGCATTTT,CAWTGQGGYQPQHF
NA,once,TRBJ2-6,TRBV19,TGTGCCAGTAGCCCTTCAGGGGTCTCTGGGGCCAACGTCCTGACTTTC,CASSPSGVSGANVLTF
TRBD1,NA,TRBJ1-2,TRBV5-1,TGCGCCAGCAGCTCCGGGACAGGGGGCTACTATGGCTACACCTTC,CASSSGTGGYYGYTF
NA,NA,TRBJ1-4,TRBV29-1,TGCAGCGTTGATATTATGGGGTTTGCGGGTGAAAAACTGTTTTTT,CSVDIMGFAGEKLFF
NA,NA,TRBJ1-5,TRBV7-9,TGTGCCAGCAGCTTAGATGCAGGGATGATAAATCAGCCCCAGCATTTT,CASSLDAGMINQPQHF
TRBD2,NA,TRBJ2-7,TRBV6-5,TGTGCCAGCAGCGCCGGGGGGGGCTCCTACGAGCAGTACTTC,CASSAGGGSYEQYF
TRBD2,NA,TRBJ2-5,TRBV28,TGTGCCAGCAGTCCGCCTCACGGGGGGGCGGCTCAAGAGACCCAGTACTTC,CASSPPHGGAAQETQYF
TRBD1,NA,TRBJ2-1,TRBV7-2,TGTGCCAGCAGCTTGGACAGGGGGAGTAACAATGAGCAGTTCTTC,CASSLDRGSNNEQFF
NA,NA,TRBJ1-5,TRBV19,TGTGCCAGTAGTATTGAGGGGGTTAGCAATCAGCCCCAGCATTTT,CASSIEGVSNQPQHF
NA,NA,TRBJ2-2,TRBV2,TGTGCCAGCAGTGAACTGGGACTGCAGAACACCGGGGAGCTGTTTTTT,CASSELGLQNTGELFF
NA,NA,TRBJ1-6,TRBV30,TGTGCCTGGATTGGGCTGAATTCACCCCTCCACTTT,CAWIGLNSPLHF
NA,NA,TRBJ2-1,TRBV30,TGTGCCTGGAGTGTACGGGGACTCCGCTCCTACAATGAGCAGTTCTTC,CAWSVRGLRSYNEQFF
NA,NA,TRBJ1-2,TRBV5-4,TGTGCCAGCAGCCCTTCTGAAGGGGCGGGTGGCTACACCTTC,CASSPSEGAGGYTF
TRBD1,NA,TRBJ2-7,TRBV5-4,TGTGCCAGCAGCTTGAGAATCGGACAGGGGATGGGTGAGCAGTACTTC,CASSLRIGQGMGEQYF
TRBD1,NA,TRBJ2-7,TRBV6-6,TGTGCCAGCAGTTACTCCGGACAGGGGCAGGGAGAGCAGTACTTC,CASSYSGQGQGEQYF
NA,NA,TRBJ1-2,TRBV19,TGTGCCAGTACCAGGACGGAGGGGCTCAACTATGGCTACACCTTC,CASTRTEGLNYGYTF
NA,NA,TRBJ2-5,TRBV4-1,TGCGCCAGCAGCCTGACACCTCAAGAGACCCAGTACTTC,CASSLTPQETQYF
TRBD2,NA,TRBJ2-5,TRBV5-1,TGCGCCAGCAGCGGGGGGGTTGTGGAGACCCAGTACTTC,CASSGGVVETQYF
TRBD1,NA,TRBJ2-1,TRBV27,TGTGCCAGCAGACTCCCGGGACAGGGTTACCTCGAGCAGTTCTTC,CASRLPGQGYLEQFF
NA,NA,TRBJ1-4,TRBV25-1,TGTGCCAGTCAAGAGGCAACTAATGAAAAACTGTTTTTT,CASQEATNEKLFF
TRBD2,NA,TRBJ2-3,TRBV27,TGTGCCAGCAGGACTAGCGGGACCACAGATACGCAGTATTTT,CASRTSGTTDTQYF
NA,NA,TRBJ1-1,TRBV25-1,TGTGCCAGCAGTGAATGGGGTGGGAGAAGGAACACTGAAGCTTTCTTT,CASSEWGGRRNTEAFF
NA,NA,TRBJ1-1,TRBV18,TGTGCCAGCGCGTGGTGGGAGACCACTGAAGCTTTCTTT,CASAWWETTEAFF
NA,NA,TRBJ1-1,TRBV27,TGTGCCAGCAAAGGTAGCGCCACTGAAGCTTTCTTT,CASKGSATEAFF
TRBD1,NA,TRBJ1-1,TRBV7-2,TGTGCCAGCAGCTCAAGGACAGGGGCCACTGAAGCTTTCTTT,CASSSRTGATEAFF
NA,NA,TRBJ2-1,TRBV29-1,TGCAGCGTTGCGAAGACCTACAATGAGCAGTTCTTC,CSVAKTYNEQFF